The next 27 T cell receptor beta chains were all read from a single sample in a study of blood T cell repertoires in COVID-19. Using immunoSEQ multiplex PCR, the repertoire was profiled, and TCRdb retains in-frame clones only, with some absent. The data contain about 52,000 clones, about 81% of them seen just once; the ten biggest clones take up 26%. Sequencing used peripheral blood. The source of these receptors is an elderly woman with COVID-19, enrolled during active disease.

This clone was detected a few times. V is TRBV7-9 and J is TRBJ1-1; 11 positions match TRBD1. Germline V CDR1 and CDR2: SEHNR, FQNEAQ (reference sequence). The J segment lost 4 bases and the V segment lost 6 bases, leaving 4 bases of the junction unmatched. The CDR3 contains 14 residues. The CDR3 protein is CASRGQGAFTEAFF. CDR3 coding DNA: TGTGCCAGCAGAGGACAGGGGGCGTTCACTGAAGCTTTCTTT.

The chain is built from TRBV7-6 and TRBJ2-1, with 9 bases that match TRBD2. The germline gives CDR1 SGHVS, CDR2 FNYEAQ. The V segment lost 5 bases and the J segment 7 bases; nucleotides outside the gene matches: 12. This CDR3 has 16 residues. CDR3 bases: TGTGCCAGCAGCAAGGGGTGGGGACTAGCTGGGAATGAGCAGTTCTTC. As protein: CASSKGWGLAGNEQFF.

The V gene is TRBV28, the J gene TRBJ2-7; D is undetermined. Germline-derived CDR1 and CDR2 are MDHEN and SYDVKM. This CDR3 is built from 14 residues. Trimming took off 4 bases at V and 5 bases at J, with 15 bases between the two ends. The CDR3: CASSSRVKSHEQYF. CDR3 sequence (DNA): TGTGCCAGCAGTTCCCGGGTCAAATCCCACGAGCAGTACTTC. Full variable domain (outside the CDR3, taken from reference TRBV28 and TRBJ2-7): DVKVTQSSRYLVKRTGEKVFLECVQDMDHENMFWYRQDPGLGLRLIYFSYDVKMKEKGDIPEGYSVSREKKERFSLILESASTNQTSMYLCASSSRVKSHEQYFGPGTRLTVT.

There are a few counts of this clone. The chain joins TRBV4-1 to TRBJ2-5; 8 nucleotides line up with TRBD1. The germline gives CDR1 MGHRA, CDR2 YSYEKL. With 8 bases clipped from V and 3 bases from J, the junction kept 11 bases outside the gene matches. The CDR3 covers 15 residues. The CDR3 region is CASGPRYRGKETQYF. The CDR3 DNA reads TGCGCCAGCGGGCCTAGGTACAGGGGGAAAGAGACCCAGTACTTC.

The genes are TRBV5-7 and TRBJ1-4, with a tentative D call TRBD1 (6 bases). TRBV5-7 is given ORF status, its function remaining uncertain. V dropped 4 bases and J dropped 10 bases, with 14 bases sitting between them. The CDR3 contains 13 residues. CDR3 coding DNA: TGTGCCAGCAGCGCAGGGACACCCGGAAAACTGTTTTTT. This gives the protein CASSAGTPGKLFF.

This clone came up a few times. CDR3 DNA sequence: TGTGCCAGCAGTTTCGGAGGGTGGGATCAGCCCCAGCATTTT. Residues: CASSFGGWDQPQHF. The genes are TRBV27 and TRBJ1-5; D unresolved. The V gene's germline CDR1 is MNHEY and CDR2 SMNVEV (reference sequence). This CDR3 has 14 residues. Trimming shortened V by 3 bases and J by 5 bases, and 11 bases separated the two germline ends.

V is TRBV5-1 and J is TRBJ1-1; TRBD1 matches 11 bases. The CDR3 contains 14 residues. J lost 7 bases, V lost 0 bases, and 2 bases had no gene match. Germline loops: CDR1 SGHRS, CDR2 YFSETQ. The CDR3 nucleotides read TGCGCCAGCAGCTTGGGGACAGGGGGCAATGAAGCTTTCTTT. It specifies CASSLGTGGNEAFF.

This chain joins TRBV18 and TRBJ2-6, with TRBD2 identical over 7 bases. The CDR3 length is 17 residues. Germline values: CDR1 KGHSH, CDR2 LQKENI. V dropped 2 bases and J dropped 2; count of bases not matched to a gene: 6. CDR3 amino acids: CASSPSGGSPGANVLTF. The CDR3 DNA reads as TGTGCCAGCTCACCAAGCGGCGGGAGTCCTGGGGCCAACGTCCTGACTTTC.

This chain uses TRBV6-2 or TRBV6-3 with TRBJ2-1; the match to TRBD2 covers 16 bases. Unmatched junction bases numbered 4, after V lost 5 bases and J lost 0 bases. Germline assignment: CDR1 MNHEY and CDR2 SVGEGT. The CDR3 is 18 amino acids. This chain's CDR3 is CASSPGTSGRGSYNEQFF. The CDR3 nucleotides read TGTGCCAGCAGTCCCGGGACTAGCGGGAGGGGCTCCTACAATGAGCAGTTCTTC.

The J gene is TRBJ2-7, the V gene TRBV7-9; 8 bases agree with TRBD1. V gave up 3 bases and J gave up 3 bases; unmatched junction bases: 1. Germline values: CDR1 SEHNR, CDR2 FQNEAQ (reference sequence). The length of the CDR3 is 13 residues. CDR3 protein: CASSFGQGYEQYF. For the CDR3, the DNA is TGTGCCAGCAGCTTCGGACAGGGCTACGAGCAGTACTTC.

The rearrangement uses TRBV4-1 and TRBJ1-4, with 8 bases that match TRBD1. The CDR3 is 14 residues long. Germline CDR1 is MGHRA and CDR2 is YSYEKL. Trimming took 3 bases from V and 10 from J; bases not matched to a gene: 7. DNA for the CDR3: TGCGCCAGCAGCCAGACAGGGGAGACTGCAAAACTGTTTTTT. Translated: CASSQTGETAKLFF.

V gene TRBV6-5 combines with J gene TRBJ2-7; TRBD1 matches at 8 bases. This CDR3 has 13 residues. CDR1 and CDR2 from the germline V gene are MNHEY and SVGAGI. The V and J ends lost 7 bases and 6 bases, in that order; junction bases with no gene match: 8. In nucleotides, the CDR3 is TGTGCCAGCACTCCGGACAGGGTAAGCGAGCAGTACTTC. Translation gives CASTPDRVSEQYF.

This chain uses TRBV6-5 with TRBJ1-4; 8 nucleotides match TRBD1. Germline CDR1 and CDR2: MNHEY and SVGAGI. The CDR3 contains 13 residues. Unmatched junction bases numbered 6, after V lost 7 bases and J lost 8 bases. The DNA for the CDR3 is TGTGCCAGCACCGGACAGGGTGTAGAAAAACTGTTTTTT. Protein sequence: CASTGQGVEKLFF.

This chain joins TRBV5-4 and TRBJ2-5; 12 bases fit TRBD2. CDR1 and CDR2 (germline): SGHNT, YYREEE (reference sequence). V lost 2 bases to trimming and J lost 3 bases; unmatched junction nucleotides: 5. The CDR3 consists of 16 residues. As DNA, the CDR3 is TGTGCCAGCAGCTTCGGACTAGCGGGACTTAAAGAGACCCAGTACTTC. Translated: CASSFGLAGLKETQYF.

This rearrangement joins TRBV2 to TRBJ2-7; 7 positions agree with TRBD1. This CDR3 is built from 14 residues. Germline CDR1 is SNHLY and CDR2 is FYNNEI. After removal of 10 bases from V and 0 bases from J, the junction contained 9 bases not matched to a gene. The CDR3: CATRTGQFSYEQYF. The CDR3 DNA is TGTGCCACAAGAACGGGACAGTTCTCCTACGAGCAGTACTTC.

This chain links TRBV10-3 with TRBJ1-3; weak D call: TRBD1 (6 bases). This CDR3 comprises 13 residues. V dropped 7 bases and J dropped 8 bases, with 15 bases sitting between them. CDR1 ENHRY and CDR2 SYGVKD come from the germline V gene. CDR3 nucleotide sequence: TGTGCCATCAAGGGGGAATCGGGGCACACCATATATTTT. Protein product: CAIKGESGHTIYF.

V and J are TRBV11-2 and TRBJ2-5; no firm D call. This CDR3 is 13 amino acids long. V lost 5 bases and J 7 bases, leaving 14 bases between the germline ends. The germline V gene encodes CDR1 SGHAT and CDR2 FQNNGV. CDR3 residues: CASSPRPPGTQYF. Written as DNA, the CDR3 is TGTGCCAGCAGCCCCCGCCCACCGGGGACCCAGTACTTC.

The chain combines TRBV7-2 with TRBJ2-1; 9 bases agree with TRBD2. Trimming cost V 1 base and J 3 bases; bases outside gene matches: 7. The germline gives CDR1 SGHTA, CDR2 FQGNSA. The CDR3 covers 17 residues. The CDR3 loop is CASSLEVGTSFYNEQFF. The CDR3 DNA reads as TGTGCCAGCAGCTTAGAAGTAGGGACTAGCTTCTACAATGAGCAGTTCTTC.

The chain joins TRBV11-2 to TRBJ2-5; a possible D gene is TRBD2 (6 bases). The germline V gene encodes CDR1 SGHAT and CDR2 FQNNGV. V gave up 5 bases and J gave up 2 bases, with 9 bases separating them. The CDR3 consists of 13 residues. DNA for the CDR3: TGTGCCAGCAGCCTTAGCGGACAAGAGACCCAGTACTTC. Protein sequence: CASSLSGQETQYF.

This clone was counted a single time. V gene TRBV18 combines with J gene TRBJ2-4; D gene unclear. The CDR3 runs to 15 residues. Germline lookup yields CDR1 KGHSH and CDR2 LQKENI. V was trimmed by 5 bases and J by 6 bases, leaving 17 bases between them. In nucleotides, the CDR3 is TGTGCCAGCTCATCCGACTTCTTCGGCGTAAACATTCAGTACTTC. This gives the protein CASSSDFFGVNIQYF.

The chain is built from TRBV18 and TRBJ2-3; D perhaps matches TRBD2 (6 bases). Germline CDR1 and CDR2: KGHSH and LQKENI. Trimming stripped 3 bases from V and 6 bases from J, with 16 bases between. The CDR3 consists of 15 residues. This chain's CDR3 is CASSPSGRPRDTQYF. In DNA, the CDR3 is TGTGCCAGCTCACCGAGTGGGAGGCCTCGGGATACGCAGTATTTT.

This chain connects TRBV19 to TRBJ2-3; 10 bases align to TRBD2. This CDR3 region has 14 residues. The germline gives CDR1 LNHDA, CDR2 SQIVND (reference sequence). After removal of 10 bases from V and 2 bases from J, the junction contained 6 bases not matched to a gene. DNA of the CDR3: TGTGCCATTAGCGGGAGGCCATACACAGATACGCAGTATTTT. Amino acids: CAISGRPYTDTQYF.

The V call is TRBV29-1, the J call TRBJ1-1, with D possibly being TRBD1 (6 bases). Trimming removed 6 bases at V and 0 bases at J, with 11 bases between. CDR3 length: 13 amino acids. CDR1 is SQVTM and CDR2 is ANQGSEA in the germline V gene. The CDR3 region is CSVDTGMNTEAFF. The CDR3 bases are TGCAGCGTAGATACAGGGATGAACACTGAAGCTTTCTTT. Full variable domain (outside the CDR3, taken from reference TRBV29-1 and TRBJ1-1): SAVISQKPSRDICQRGTSLTIQCQVDSQVTMMFWYRQQPGQSLTLIATANQGSEATYESGFVIDKFPISRPNLTFSTLTVSNMSPEDSSIYLCSVDTGMNTEAFFGQGTRLTVV.

V and J are TRBV19 and TRBJ1-5, with D hard to call. Germline V gene sequence: CDR1 LNHDA, CDR2 SQIVND (reference sequence). The CDR3 length is 13 residues. With 0 bases removed from V and 4 bases from J, the gap between germline ends came to 4 bases. The CDR3 coding sequence is TGTGCCAGTAGTATAGATCTTAATCAGCCCCAGCATTTT. Encoded protein: CASSIDLNQPQHF.

The chain has TRBV5-1 and TRBJ2-5; 7 bases align to TRBD2. V trimming: 4 bases; J trimming: 0 bases; junction bases outside the gene matches: 12. There are 17 residues in the CDR3. Germline V gives CDR1 SGHRS, CDR2 YFSETQ. The CDR3 loop reads CASSPASWREHQETQYF. CDR3 coding DNA: TGCGCCAGCAGCCCGGCTTCGTGGCGGGAGCACCAAGAGACCCAGTACTTC.

The chain employs TRBV7-8 and TRBJ2-6; possible D gene TRBD1, 6 bases. V lost 7 bases to trimming and J lost 1 base, with 17 bases between them. The CDR3 runs 17 residues. The germline V gene has CDR1 SGHVS and CDR2 FQNEAQ. The CDR3 nucleotides read TGTGCCAGCAAACCCCCATCCGGGACATCTGGGGCCAACGTCCTGACTTTC. Translated, it gives CASKPPSGTSGANVLTF.

The chain recombines TRBV11-3 with TRBJ2-3; 7 nucleotides align to TRBD1. The ends lost 6 bases at V and 5 bases at J; junction bases unmatched: 8. The length of the CDR3 is 14 residues. CDR1 SGHNT and CDR2 YENEEA come from the germline V gene. The CDR3 sequence is CASSRDRVRDTQYF. The CDR3 region has the DNA TGTGCCAGCAGTCGTGACAGGGTTAGAGATACGCAGTATTTT.